The sequence of this T cell receptor (beta chain) was determined in a study of monozygotic twins with inflammatory bowel disease. Germline V gene lookup returns CDR1 SGHDT and CDR2 YYEEEE. The CDR3 has 13 residues. Donors each contributed one blood sample measuring 2.5 ml. Template-switch reactions added UMIs with a 6-nucleotide sample barcode. TCRdb reprocessed the 5' RACE reads, keeping one entry per CDR3 protein, no DNA. The sample data list over 100,000 distinct CDR3 sequences. The TCR originated in a human donor with ulcerative colitis or Crohn's disease, or a healthy co-twin of an affected twin (not recorded which). The J gene is TRBJ2-5, the V gene TRBV5-6; the D call of TRBD1 rests on TCRdb alone, since no DNA is present to check it. Sequenced material: blood. CDR3 sequence reads: CASSPGIRETQYF.